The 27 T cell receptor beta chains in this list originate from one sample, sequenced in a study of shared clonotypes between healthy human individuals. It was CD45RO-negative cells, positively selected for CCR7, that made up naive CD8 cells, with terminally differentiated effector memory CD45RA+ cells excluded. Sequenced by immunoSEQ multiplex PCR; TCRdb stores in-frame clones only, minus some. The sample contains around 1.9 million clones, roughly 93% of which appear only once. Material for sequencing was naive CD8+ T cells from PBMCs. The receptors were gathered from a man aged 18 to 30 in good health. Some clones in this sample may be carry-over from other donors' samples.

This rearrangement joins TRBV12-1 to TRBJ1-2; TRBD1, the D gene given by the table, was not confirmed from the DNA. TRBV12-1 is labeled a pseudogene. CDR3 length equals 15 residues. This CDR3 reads CASRHTGQGDYGYTF. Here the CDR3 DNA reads TGTGCCAGCAGACATACTGGACAGGGGGACTATGGCTACACCTTC.

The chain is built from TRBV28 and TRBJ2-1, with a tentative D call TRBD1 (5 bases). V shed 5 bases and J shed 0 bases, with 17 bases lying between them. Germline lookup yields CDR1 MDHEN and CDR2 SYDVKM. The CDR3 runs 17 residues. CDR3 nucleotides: TGTGCCAGCAGTCCCCCGGTGGGGCGCCGCTCCTACAATGAGCAGTTCTTC. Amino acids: CASSPPVGRRSYNEQFF.

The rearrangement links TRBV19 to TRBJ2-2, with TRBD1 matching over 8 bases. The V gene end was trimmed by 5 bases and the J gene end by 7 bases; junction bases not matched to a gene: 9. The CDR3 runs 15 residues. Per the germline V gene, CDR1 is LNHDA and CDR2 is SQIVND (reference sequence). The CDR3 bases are TGTGCCAGTAGTTTAGGACAGGGAATACACGGGGAGCTGTTTTTT. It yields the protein CASSLGQGIHGELFF.

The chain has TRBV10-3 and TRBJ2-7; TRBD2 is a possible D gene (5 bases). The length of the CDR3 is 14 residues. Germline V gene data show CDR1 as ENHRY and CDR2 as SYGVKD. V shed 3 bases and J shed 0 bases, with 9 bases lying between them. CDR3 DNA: TGTGCCATCAGTGATTTACGGGGCTCCTACGAGCAGTACTTC. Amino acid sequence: CAISDLRGSYEQYF.

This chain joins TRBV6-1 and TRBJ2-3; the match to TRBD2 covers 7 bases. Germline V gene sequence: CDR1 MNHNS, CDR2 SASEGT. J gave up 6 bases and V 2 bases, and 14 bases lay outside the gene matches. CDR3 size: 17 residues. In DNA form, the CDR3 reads TGTGCCAGCAGTGAAAGGGCACTAGCGCCCCAGGGCGATACGCAGTATTTT. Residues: CASSERALAPQGDTQYF.

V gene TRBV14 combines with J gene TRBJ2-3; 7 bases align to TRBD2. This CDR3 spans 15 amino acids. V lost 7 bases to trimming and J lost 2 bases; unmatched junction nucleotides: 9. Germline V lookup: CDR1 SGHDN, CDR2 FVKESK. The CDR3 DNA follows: TGTGCCAGCACCCCGGGACTAACTATCACAGATACGCAGTATTTT. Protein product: CASTPGLTITDTQYF.

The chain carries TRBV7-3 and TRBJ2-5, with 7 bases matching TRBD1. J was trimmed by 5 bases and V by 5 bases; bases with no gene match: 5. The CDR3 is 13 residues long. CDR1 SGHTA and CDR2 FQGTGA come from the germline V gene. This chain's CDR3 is CASSQGVSETQYF. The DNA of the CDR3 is TGTGCCAGCAGCCAGGGGGTTAGTGAGACCCAGTACTTC.

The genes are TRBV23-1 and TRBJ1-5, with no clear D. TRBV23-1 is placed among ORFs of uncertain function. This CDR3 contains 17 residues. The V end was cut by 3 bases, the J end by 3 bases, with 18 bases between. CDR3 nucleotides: TGCGCCAGCAGTCAGCCGCCTCACCAGTCGCTCAATCAGCCCCAGCATTTT. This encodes CASSQPPHQSLNQPQHF.

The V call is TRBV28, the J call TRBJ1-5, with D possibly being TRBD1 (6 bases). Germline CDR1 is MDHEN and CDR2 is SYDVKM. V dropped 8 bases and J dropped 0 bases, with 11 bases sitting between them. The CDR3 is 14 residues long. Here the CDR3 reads CASFGGSSNQPQHF. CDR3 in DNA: TGTGCCAGCTTTGGGGGCTCTAGCAATCAGCCCCAGCATTTT.

As DNA, the CDR3 is TGTGCCAGCAGCTTAGCGGGGAGAGTGATTGAGGGCTACTTGCTTGGGGAGCAGTACTTC. It encodes CASSLAGRVIEGYLLGEQYF. The chain combines TRBV7-2 with TRBJ2-7; D might be TRBD2 (5 bases). Germline CDR1 and CDR2: SGHTA and FQGNSA. The CDR3 is 20 amino acids. Trimming shortened V by 0 bases and J by 7 bases, and 31 bases separated the two germline ends.

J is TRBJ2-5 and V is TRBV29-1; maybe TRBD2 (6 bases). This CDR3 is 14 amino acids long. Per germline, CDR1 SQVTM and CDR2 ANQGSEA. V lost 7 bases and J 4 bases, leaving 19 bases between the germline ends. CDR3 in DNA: TGCAGCGCTCGTCCACGGGGAGGTCGAGAGACCCAGTACTTC. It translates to CSARPRGGRETQYF.

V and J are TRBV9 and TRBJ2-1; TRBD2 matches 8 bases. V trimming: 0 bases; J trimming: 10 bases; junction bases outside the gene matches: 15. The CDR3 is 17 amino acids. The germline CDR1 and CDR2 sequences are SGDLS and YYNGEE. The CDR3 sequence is CASSVGGVYARGGEQFF. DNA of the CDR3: TGTGCCAGCAGCGTAGGCGGGGTGTACGCCCGCGGGGGGGAGCAGTTCTTC.

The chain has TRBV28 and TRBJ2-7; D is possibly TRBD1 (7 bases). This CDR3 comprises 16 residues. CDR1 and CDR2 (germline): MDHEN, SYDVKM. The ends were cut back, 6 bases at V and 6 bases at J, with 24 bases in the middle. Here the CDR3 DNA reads TGTGCCAGCAGACTAGTTCTTGGTGACAGGGAGGCCGAGCAGTACTTC. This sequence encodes CASRLVLGDREAEQYF.

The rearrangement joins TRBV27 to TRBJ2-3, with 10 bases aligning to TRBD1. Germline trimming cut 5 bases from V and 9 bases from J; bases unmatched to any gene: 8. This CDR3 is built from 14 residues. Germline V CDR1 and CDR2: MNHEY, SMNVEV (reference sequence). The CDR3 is CASSQLRDRGTQYF. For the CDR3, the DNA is TGTGCCAGCAGTCAACTCAGGGACAGGGGCACGCAGTATTTT.

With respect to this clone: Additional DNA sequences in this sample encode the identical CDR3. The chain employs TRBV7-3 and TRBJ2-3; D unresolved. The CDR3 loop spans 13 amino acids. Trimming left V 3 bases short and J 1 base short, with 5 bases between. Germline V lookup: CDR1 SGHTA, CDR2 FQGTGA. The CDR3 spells CASSLSGTDTQYF. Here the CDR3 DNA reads TGTGCCAGCAGCTTGAGTGGCACAGATACGCAGTATTTT. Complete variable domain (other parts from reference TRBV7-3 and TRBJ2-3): GAGVSQTPSNKVTEKGKYVELRCDPISGHTALYWYRQSLGQGPEFLIYFQGTGAADDSGLPNDRFFAVRPEGSVSTLKIQRTERGDSAVYLCASSLSGTDTQYFGPGTRLTVL.

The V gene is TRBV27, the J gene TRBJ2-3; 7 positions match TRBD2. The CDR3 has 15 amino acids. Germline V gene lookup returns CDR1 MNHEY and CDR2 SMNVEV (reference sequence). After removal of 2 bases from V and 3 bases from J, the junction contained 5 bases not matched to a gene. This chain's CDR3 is CASSLTSVGTDTQYF. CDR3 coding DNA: TGTGCCAGCAGTTTAACTAGCGTTGGTACAGATACGCAGTATTTT.

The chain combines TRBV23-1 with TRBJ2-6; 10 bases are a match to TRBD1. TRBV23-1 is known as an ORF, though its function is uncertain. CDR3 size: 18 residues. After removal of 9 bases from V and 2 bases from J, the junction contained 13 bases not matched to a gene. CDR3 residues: CARGTGEFWLPGANVLTF. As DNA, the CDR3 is TGCGCCAGAGGGACAGGGGAGTTTTGGTTGCCTGGGGCCAACGTCCTGACTTTC.

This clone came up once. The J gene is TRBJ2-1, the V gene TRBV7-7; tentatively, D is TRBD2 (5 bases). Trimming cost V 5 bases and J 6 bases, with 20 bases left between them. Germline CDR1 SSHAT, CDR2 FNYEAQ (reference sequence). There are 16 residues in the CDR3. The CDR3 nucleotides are TGTGCCAGCAGCCCAGCTCGTGGGAGTTATATCAATGAGCAGTTCTTC. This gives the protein CASSPARGSYINEQFF. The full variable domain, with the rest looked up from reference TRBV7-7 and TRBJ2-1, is GAGVSQSPRYKVTKRGQDVTLRCDPISSHATLYWYQQALGQGPEFLTYFNYEAQPDKSGLPSDRFSAERPEGSISTLTIQRTEQRDSAMYRCASSPARGSYINEQFFGPGTRLTVL.

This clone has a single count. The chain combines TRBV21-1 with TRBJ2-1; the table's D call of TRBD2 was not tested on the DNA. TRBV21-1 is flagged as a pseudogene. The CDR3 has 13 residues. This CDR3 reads CASKRKGYNEQFF. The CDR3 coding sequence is TGTGCCAGCAAGCGGAAGGGATACAATGAGCAGTTCTTC.

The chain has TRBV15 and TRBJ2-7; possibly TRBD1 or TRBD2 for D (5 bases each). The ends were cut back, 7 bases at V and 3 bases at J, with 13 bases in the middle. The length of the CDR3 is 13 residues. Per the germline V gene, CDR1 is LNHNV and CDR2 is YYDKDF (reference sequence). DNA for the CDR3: TGTGCCACCAAGGGGACGGAAAGCTACGAGCAGTACTTC. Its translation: CATKGTESYEQYF.

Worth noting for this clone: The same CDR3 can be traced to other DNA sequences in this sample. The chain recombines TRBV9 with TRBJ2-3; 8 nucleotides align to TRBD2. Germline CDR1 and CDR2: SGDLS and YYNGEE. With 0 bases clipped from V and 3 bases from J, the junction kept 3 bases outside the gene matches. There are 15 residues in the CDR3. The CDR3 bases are TGTGCCAGCAGCGTAGCGGGAGGGGGAACAGATACGCAGTATTTT. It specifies CASSVAGGGTDTQYF.

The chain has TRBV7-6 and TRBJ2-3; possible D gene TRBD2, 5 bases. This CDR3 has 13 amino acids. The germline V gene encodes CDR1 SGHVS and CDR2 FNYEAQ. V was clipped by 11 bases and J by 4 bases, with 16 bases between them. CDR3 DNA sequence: TGTGCCGTCGAGGGTAGAAACCCAGATACGCAGTATTTT. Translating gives CAVEGRNPDTQYF.

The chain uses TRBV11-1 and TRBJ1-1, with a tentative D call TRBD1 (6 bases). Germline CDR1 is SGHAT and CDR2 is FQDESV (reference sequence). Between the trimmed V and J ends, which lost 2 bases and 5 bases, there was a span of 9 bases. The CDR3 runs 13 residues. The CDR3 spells CASSLQGSTEAFF. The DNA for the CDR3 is TGTGCCAGCAGCTTACAGGGGAGTACTGAAGCTTTCTTT.

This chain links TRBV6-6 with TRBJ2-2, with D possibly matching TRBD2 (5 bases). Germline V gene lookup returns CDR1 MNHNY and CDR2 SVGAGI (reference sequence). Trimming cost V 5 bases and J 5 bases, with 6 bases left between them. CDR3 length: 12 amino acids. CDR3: CASSPGTGELFF. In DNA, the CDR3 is TGTGCCAGCAGTCCGGGGACCGGGGAGCTGTTTTTT.

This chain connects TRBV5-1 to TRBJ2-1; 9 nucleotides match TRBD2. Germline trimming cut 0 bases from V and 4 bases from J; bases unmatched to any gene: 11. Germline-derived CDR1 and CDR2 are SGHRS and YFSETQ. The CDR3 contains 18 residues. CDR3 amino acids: CASSLGVSSAGGYNEQFF. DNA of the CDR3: TGCGCCAGCAGCTTGGGGGTATCTTCGGCGGGAGGGTACAATGAGCAGTTCTTC.

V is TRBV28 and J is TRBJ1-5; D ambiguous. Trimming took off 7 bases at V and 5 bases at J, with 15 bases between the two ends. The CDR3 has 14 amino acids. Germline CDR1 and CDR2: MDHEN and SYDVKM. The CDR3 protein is CASTLTEVDQPQHF. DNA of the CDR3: TGTGCCAGCACCTTAACAGAGGTCGATCAGCCCCAGCATTTT.

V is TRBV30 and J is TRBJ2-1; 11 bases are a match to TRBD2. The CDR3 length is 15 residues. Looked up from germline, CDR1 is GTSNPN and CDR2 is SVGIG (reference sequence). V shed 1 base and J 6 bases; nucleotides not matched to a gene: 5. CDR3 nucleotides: TGTGCCTGGAGTGGCCTAGCGGGAGGACGCAATGAGCAGTTCTTC. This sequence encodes CAWSGLAGGRNEQFF.